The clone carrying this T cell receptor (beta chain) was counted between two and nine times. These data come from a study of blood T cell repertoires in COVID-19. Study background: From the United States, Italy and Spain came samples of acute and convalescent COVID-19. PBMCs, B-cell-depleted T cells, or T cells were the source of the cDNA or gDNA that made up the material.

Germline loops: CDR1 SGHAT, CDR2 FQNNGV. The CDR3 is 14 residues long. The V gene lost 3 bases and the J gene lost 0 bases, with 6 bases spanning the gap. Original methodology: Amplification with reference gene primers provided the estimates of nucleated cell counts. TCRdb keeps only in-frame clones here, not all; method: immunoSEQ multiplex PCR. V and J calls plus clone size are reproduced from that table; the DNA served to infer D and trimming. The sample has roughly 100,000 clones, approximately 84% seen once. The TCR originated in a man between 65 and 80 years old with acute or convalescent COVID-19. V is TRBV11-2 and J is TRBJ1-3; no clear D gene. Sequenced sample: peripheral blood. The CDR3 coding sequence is TGTGCCAGCAGCTTCCCTTACTCTGGAAACACCATATATTTT. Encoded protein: CASSFPYSGNTIYF.